This TCR beta chain was captured in a study of T cell responses to AZD1222 COVID-19 vaccine (dated by TCRdb to about 2021). Notes on the research overall: A total of 233 trial participants underwent TCR sequencing, of whom under 220 had received two doses of AZD1222 and some 25 had received two doses of the MenACWY control vaccine. Trial participants were enrolled by age into subgroups of 18-55, 56-69 and 70-plus years, and around 150, 29 and 61 TCR-sequenced participants, respectively, were included in these subgroups.

The sample's time point label, in plain terms: baseline before first vaccination. The treatment or condition label on this specimen signifies: meningococcal conjugate vaccine given as trial control. Vaccinee samples were obtained from the UK trials COV001 and COV002, which included a single-blind randomized controlled phase 2/3 trial of AZD1222 (ChAdOx1 nCoV-19) in healthy adults. For TCRbeta chain sequencing, PBMC samples from trial participants were taken at day 0 and at day 28 after the second dose. What the authors observed across the whole study: Reportedly, close to half of the unique spike-specific TCRs recognized epitopes lying outside the regions that are mutated in the B.1.351 and B.1.1.7 variants. The whole spike protein was spanned by vaccine-associated CD4 TCRs, and dominant responses were seen in regions 160-218 and 743-854. Because no day 14 peak-response samples were available, the repertoires could be characterized only after the peak T cell response. A significant rise in spike-specific TCR breadth and depth was observed after two AZD1222 doses relative to day 0 and relative to MenACWY recipients. Conclusions about previously exposed vaccinees were limited because only six AZD1222 recipients were SARS-CoV-2 seropositive at baseline. The 56-69-year group was small, and its depth increase did not reach significance, likely because of low power. Participants were mostly white British, with more females than males. The authors suggested clonal diversity may have been underestimated.

On this clone itself: What antigen it recognizes has not been identified. No much larger clone is present one base from it, and per-base qualities are unavailable.

The CDR3 runs 17 amino acids, cysteine and phenylalanine included. CDR3 DNA only is kept here, 51 bases in frame from base 1. The CDR1 and CDR2 encoded by the germline V gene (reference sequence) are MNHNY and SVGAGI. From V the trimming removes 5 bases and from J it removes 0 bases, while the gene matches leave 8 bases of the junction unaccounted for. The CDR3 regions of human TCRbeta chains were analyzed by immunosequencing. As for the authors' bioinformatics: TCRs in the repertoires were matched against a reference library of SARS-CoV-2-specific TCRs that had been generated with the MIRA antigen-specificity platform. Breadth was defined as the fraction of unique TCRs that were SARS-CoV-2-associated. Depth was defined as the fraction of total T cells that were SARS-CoV-2-associated. Using the MIRA data, each spike-specific TCR was mapped to the spike region that the TCR reacts to and placed in a CD4 or CD8 class. Log10-transformed breadth and depth values were compared by one-way ANOVA with Sidak's multiple comparisons tests. TCRdb limited this immuneACCESS table to in-frame rearrangements with V and J called. A share of clones is missing; checked studies link under half to unresolved V genes, and the rest is unexplained. Clonal size and the V and J genes are those of that table, whereas D and trimming came from the DNA. This sample comprises more than 140,000 clones, roughly 88% of them detected only once. Around 3.4% of the sample goes to the ten largest clones.

In this chain, TRBV6-6 is recombined with TRBJ2-1, and 9 junctional nucleotides match TRBD2. The sequence was obtained from an adult in good health. The sequencing here drew on peripheral blood, taken on day 0 of MenACWY control vaccination. The DNA sequence is given as TGTGCCAGCAGTCCCCCGGGTAGCGGGAGCTCCTACAATGAGCAGTTCTTC. The resulting protein is CASSPPGSGSSYNEQFF.